These 22 T cell receptor beta chains came from one sample sequenced in a study of blood T cell repertoires in COVID-19. TCRdb's table, derived via immunoSEQ multiplex PCR, lists solely in-frame clones and lacks some. The sample yields about 81,000 clones, 90% to 95% seen once. Sequencing was done on a sample of peripheral blood. These receptors were taken from a human donor with active COVID-19. The donor label of this sample is uncertain.

The chain couples TRBV6-5 to TRBJ2-3, with D tentatively TRBD1 (5 bases). The CDR3 has 14 residues. CDR1 is MNHEY and CDR2 is SVGAGI in the germline V gene. Trimming left V 5 bases short and J 2 bases short, with 11 bases between. This CDR3 is CASSRGWVTDTQYF. The CDR3 bases are TGTGCCAGCAGTAGGGGTTGGGTCACAGATACGCAGTATTTT.

This clone has a single count. The CDR3 loop reads CASSPRLAENTGELFF. The DNA of the CDR3 is TGTGCCAGCAGCCCCCGACTAGCGGAGAACACCGGGGAGCTGTTTTTT. This sequence joins TRBV7-9 and TRBJ2-2; 9 positions match TRBD2. The CDR3 covers 16 residues. Germline V gives CDR1 SEHNR, CDR2 FQNEAQ (reference sequence). Trimming at V came to 5 bases and at J to 1 base, leaving 5 bases not matched to a gene.

The V gene is TRBV27, the J gene TRBJ1-1, with D maybe TRBD1 (6 bases). CDR1 and CDR2 (germline): MNHEY, SMNVEV (reference sequence). V was clipped by 6 bases and J by 4 bases, with 9 bases between them. This CDR3 contains 12 residues. The CDR3 DNA follows: TGTGCCAGCAGCAACAGGGTCACTGAAGCTTTCTTT. The encoded protein is CASSNRVTEAFF.

V and J are TRBV19 and TRBJ2-5; perhaps TRBD2 as D (5 bases). Trimming pared 5 bases from V and 3 bases from J, leaving 16 bases between. CDR3 size: 15 residues. Looked up from germline, CDR1 is LNHDA and CDR2 is SQIVND (reference sequence). Here the CDR3 DNA reads TGTGCCAGTAGTGCTCGGAAGGACTCCGAAGAGACCCAGTACTTC. Encoded protein: CASSARKDSEETQYF.

The chain combines TRBV6-2 or TRBV6-3 with TRBJ2-2; 9 nucleotides line up with TRBD2. The germline V gene encodes CDR1 MNHEY and CDR2 SVGEGT. The V segment lost 2 bases and the J segment 6 bases; nucleotides outside the gene matches: 4. This CDR3 region has 15 residues. The CDR3 region is CASSYEASGAGELFF. DNA for the CDR3: TGTGCCAGCAGTTACGAGGCTAGCGGGGCCGGGGAGCTGTTTTTT.

CDR3 sequence (DNA): TGCGCCAGCAGCCAAGGACAGGGACAGTTGTACTTC. It specifies CASSQGQGQLYF. The chain recombines TRBV5-1 with TRBJ2-7; 8 positions match TRBD1. J gave up 12 bases and V 4 bases, and 9 bases lay outside the gene matches. CDR1 is SGHRS and CDR2 is YFSETQ in the germline V gene. The CDR3 spans 12 residues.

This clone was seen only once. The rearrangement uses TRBV3-1 (or the pseudogene TRBV3-2) and TRBJ1-1; D remains unclear. The germline V and J ends were trimmed by 3 bases and 1 base, with 12 bases remaining between them. The CDR3 covers 15 residues. Germline V gene data show CDR1 as LGHDT and CDR2 as YNNKEL (reference sequence). CDR3 coding DNA: TGTGCCAGCAGCCACCGGCGGGCAGGGAACACTGAAGCTTTCTTT. This translates into CASSHRRAGNTEAFF.

To note about this clone: Because the CDR3's place on the DNA is in doubt, the DNA is left out and the CDR3 is given as listed by TCRdb. The chain recombines TRBV27 with TRBJ2-5; the table calls TRBD1, which could not be checked here. The CDR3 region is 13 residues in length, termini included. Germline loops: CDR1 MNHEY, CDR2 SMNVEV (reference sequence). The CDR3 loop is CASSFGWASGAYF.

This sequence joins TRBV19 and TRBJ2-2; 10 bases are shared with TRBD1. The CDR3 is made up of 16 amino acids. From germline, CDR1 is LNHDA and CDR2 SQIVND (reference sequence). V was pared by 4 bases and J by 3 bases, with 5 bases of the junction left unmatched. CDR3 amino acids: CASSTRTGGDTGELFF. CDR3 nucleotide sequence: TGTGCCAGTAGTACCCGGACAGGGGGAGACACCGGGGAGCTGTTTTTT. The full variable domain, completed using reference TRBV19 and TRBJ2-2, is DGGITQSPKYLFRKEGQNVTLSCEQNLNHDAMYWYRQDPGQGLRLIYYSQIVNDFQKGDIAEGYSVSREKKESFPLTVTSAQKNPTAFYLCASSTRTGGDTGELFFGEGSRLTVL.

This sequence joins TRBV29-1 and TRBJ2-5, with 8 bases lining up with TRBD1. The CDR3 has 14 amino acids. Unmatched junction bases numbered 11, after V lost 7 bases and J lost 4 bases. Germline V lookup: CDR1 SQVTM, CDR2 ANQGSEA. The CDR3, as DNA: TGCAGCGGGTCAAGAAGACAGGGGCCAGAGACCCAGTACTTC. It yields the protein CSGSRRQGPETQYF.

The chain has TRBV10-2 and TRBJ1-1, with TRBD1 matching over 7 bases. Germline trimming cut 8 bases from V and 1 base from J; bases unmatched to any gene: 10. The CDR3 contains 15 residues. Germline CDR1 reads WSHSY; CDR2 reads SAAADI. CDR3 region: CASSDRVSGNTEAFF. The CDR3, as DNA: TGCGCCAGCTCCGACAGGGTGAGTGGGAACACTGAAGCTTTCTTT.

This CDR3 reads CASSVGQTYEQYF. The CDR3 nucleotides are TGTGCCAGCAGTGTCGGACAGACCTACGAGCAGTACTTC. This chain joins TRBV2 and TRBJ2-7, with D tentatively TRBD1 (6 bases). Trimming stripped 4 bases from V and 2 bases from J, with 9 bases between. The germline gives CDR1 SNHLY, CDR2 FYNNEI. CDR3 length equals 13 residues.

This rearrangement joins TRBV21-1 to TRBJ1-5; the table's D call TRBD1 went unverified against the DNA. TRBV21-1 is an annotated pseudogene. This CDR3 has 20 amino acids. The CDR3 spells CASSKGYRDRGSYSNQPQHF. In DNA form, the CDR3 reads TGTGCCAGCAGCAAAGGATACAGGGACAGGGGGTCTTATAGCAATCAGCCCCAGCATTTT.

This chain uses TRBV6-1 with TRBJ1-5; D possibly corresponds to TRBD1 (5 bases). V lost 3 bases and J lost 3, with 12 bases in between. This CDR3 region has 15 residues. Germline loops: CDR1 MNHNS, CDR2 SASEGT. CDR3 region: CASSDAGPINQPQHF. The CDR3 DNA follows: TGTGCCAGCAGTGATGCGGGGCCTATCAATCAGCCCCAGCATTTT.

The chain combines TRBV27 with TRBJ1-2, with D tentatively TRBD1 (6 bases). CDR3 length: 17 amino acids. V lost 4 bases and J 1 base, leaving 19 bases between the germline ends. Germline V CDR1 and CDR2: MNHEY, SMNVEV (reference sequence). DNA for the CDR3: TGTGCCAGCAGTTCGTCGGTCGGGGGGGCGCTTAACTATGGCTACACCTTC. Translated: CASSSSVGGALNYGYTF.

This sequence joins TRBV5-4 and TRBJ1-3; D is perhaps TRBD1 (6 bases). The V end was cut by 4 bases, the J end by 4 bases, with 12 bases between. This CDR3 is built from 14 residues. The germline gives CDR1 SGHNT, CDR2 YYREEE (reference sequence). CDR3 sequence reads: CASSRDGTGNTIYF. The CDR3 DNA reads as TGTGCCAGCAGCCGTGACGGGACAGGAAACACCATATATTTT. The variable domain in full, with the rest retrieved from reference TRBV5-4 and TRBJ1-3, is ETGVTQSPTHLIKTRGQQVTLRCSSQSGHNTVSWYQQALGQGPQFIFQYYREEENGRGNFPPRFSGLQFPNYSSELNVNALELDDSALYLCASSRDGTGNTIYFGEGSWLTVV.

This rearrangement joins TRBV27 to TRBJ2-1; D perhaps matches TRBD2 (6 bases). The V gene lost 4 bases and the J gene lost 6 bases, with 19 bases spanning the gap. This CDR3 spans 16 amino acids. The V gene's germline CDR1 is MNHEY and CDR2 SMNVEV (reference sequence). This CDR3 reads CASSYLRSGVINEQFF. The CDR3 region has the DNA TGTGCCAGCAGTTACCTTAGATCGGGAGTTATCAATGAGCAGTTCTTC.

Only one count was recorded for this clone. The rearrangement joins TRBV7-2 to TRBJ1-1; D gene unclear. CDR1 and CDR2 (germline): SGHTA, FQGNSA. V dropped 4 bases and J dropped 1 base, with 7 bases sitting between them. This CDR3 is built from 13 residues. CDR3 residues: CASSSRRNTEAFF. Here the CDR3 DNA reads TGTGCCAGCAGCTCTCGTAGGAACACTGAAGCTTTCTTT.

The rearrangement joins TRBV5-1 to TRBJ2-1; no definite D call. The CDR3 consists of 16 residues. V lost 0 bases and J lost 4, with 14 bases in between. CDR1 is SGHRS, CDR2 YFSETQ, per germline. CDR3 nucleotides: TGCGCCAGCAGCTTGGCAATCACAGACCTATACAATGAGCAGTTCTTC. It translates to CASSLAITDLYNEQFF. Full variable domain (rest looked up from reference TRBV5-1 and TRBJ2-1): KAGVTQTPRYLIKTRGQQVTLSCSPISGHRSVSWYQQTPGQGLQFLFEYFSETQRNKGNFPGRFSGRQFSNSRSEMNVSTLELGDSALYLCASSLAITDLYNEQFFGPGTRLTVL.

This chain joins TRBV7-9 and TRBJ1-2; D ambiguous. Looked up from germline, CDR1 is SEHNR and CDR2 is FQNEAQ (reference sequence). The CDR3 has 15 residues. V was cut by 5 bases and J by 4 bases, with 17 bases left in between. CDR3 loop: CASSPREGGFYGYTF. CDR3 DNA sequence: TGTGCCAGCAGCCCTAGAGAAGGCGGATTCTATGGCTACACCTTC.

V and J are TRBV5-4 and TRBJ1-4; perhaps TRBD1 as D (6 bases). The CDR3 loop spans 14 amino acids. Germline V lookup: CDR1 SGHNT, CDR2 YYREEE (reference sequence). The V gene lost 4 bases and the J gene lost 4 bases, with 11 bases spanning the gap. In DNA form, the CDR3 reads TGTGCCAGCAGCCCGGACAGTGTTAATGAAAAACTGTTTTTT. Translation gives CASSPDSVNEKLFF.

This sequence joins TRBV10-3 and TRBJ2-3; 7 bases are shared with TRBD1. V shed 10 bases, J shed 3 bases, and the junction held 4 bases outside the gene matches. Germline values: CDR1 ENHRY, CDR2 SYGVKD. This CDR3 is 12 amino acids long. CDR3 sequence: CATRQGTDTQYF. The CDR3 nucleotides read TGTGCCACCAGACAGGGAACAGATACGCAGTATTTT.